A single sample is the source of the 11 T cell receptor beta chains below, sequenced in a study of CD8 T cells in Susac syndrome. RNA amounts of roughly 0.5 to 1 ug underwent reverse transcription with random hexamers. In TCRdb, the immunoSEQ multiplex PCR reads were re-called with MiXCR into one record per CDR3 protein. Of 50,000 to 55,000 distinct CDR3 sequences detected, 95% appear once; the ten largest clones hold 0.75%. The material sequenced was CD8+ T cells from PBMCs. These receptors were obtained from a human donor with Susac syndrome.

This chain joins TRBV9 and TRBJ2-7; 11 nucleotides agree with TRBD2. The germline V gene encodes CDR1 SGDLS and CDR2 YYNGEE. The CDR3 totals 17 residues. With 3 bases clipped from V and 2 bases from J, the junction kept 10 bases outside the gene matches. The chain's CDR3 is CASSDSASGGPTYEQYF. The CDR3 region has the DNA TGTGCCAGCAGCGACTCAGCTAGCGGGGGGCCGACCTACGAGCAGTACTTC.

This sequence joins TRBV30 and TRBJ2-1, with D perhaps TRBD2 (6 bases). Germline lookup yields CDR1 GTSNPN and CDR2 SVGIG (reference sequence). This CDR3 contains 14 residues. Trimming took 5 bases from V and 0 from J, leaving 11 bases between them. The CDR3 spells CAWGEGGSYNEQFF. For the CDR3, the DNA is TGTGCCTGGGGAGAGGGAGGCTCCTACAATGAGCAGTTCTTC.

The chain recombines TRBV9 with TRBJ2-7; 12 bases align to TRBD2. This CDR3 has 16 amino acids. Germline V CDR1 and CDR2: SGDLS, YYNGEE. Trimming removed 3 bases from V and 2 bases from J; junction bases left unmatched: 6. The CDR3 protein is CASSASSGGGTYEQYF. The CDR3, as DNA: TGTGCCAGCAGCGCCTCTAGCGGGGGGGGAACCTACGAGCAGTACTTC.

The chain joins TRBV4-1 to TRBJ2-3; 8 nucleotides align to TRBD2. The V gene end was trimmed by 1 base and the J gene end by 1 base; junction bases not matched to a gene: 4. This CDR3 has 16 residues. Germline V gene data show CDR1 as MGHRA and CDR2 as YSYEKL. The CDR3 reads CASSQVAGSGTDTQYF. CDR3 in DNA: TGCGCCAGCAGCCAAGTAGCGGGAAGCGGCACAGATACGCAGTATTTT.

The rearrangement joins TRBV7-9 to TRBJ2-7, with D tentatively TRBD1 (6 bases). The CDR3 is 12 amino acids. V was shortened by 4 bases and J by 6 bases, with 10 bases between the two germline ends. Germline V CDR1 and CDR2: SEHNR, FQNEAQ (reference sequence). The CDR3 DNA is TGTGCCAGCAGCTCGACACAGGGCGAGCAGTACTTC. This encodes CASSSTQGEQYF. Together with reference TRBV7-9 and TRBJ2-7, the CDR3 gives the full variable domain: DTGVSQNPRHKITKRGQNVTFRCDPISEHNRLYWYRQTLGQGPEFLTYFQNEAQLEKSRLLSDRFSAERPKGSFSTLEIQRTEQGDSAMYLCASSSTQGEQYFGPGTRLTVT.

The rearrangement joins TRBV12-3 or TRBV12-4 to TRBJ2-5; D may be TRBD1 or TRBD2 (6 bases each). V was clipped by 3 bases and J by 2 bases, with 19 bases between them. CDR3 length: 17 amino acids. The CDR3 sequence is CASSFSGGRGNQETQYF. The CDR3 DNA follows: TGTGCCAGCAGTTTCTCCGGGGGCAGGGGTAATCAAGAGACCCAGTACTTC.

This chain joins TRBV4-2 and TRBJ2-5; the match to TRBD2 covers 15 bases. The CDR3 consists of 20 residues. Germline loops: CDR1 LGHNA, CDR2 YNFKEQ. V lost 7 bases to trimming and J lost 4 bases; unmatched junction nucleotides: 19. The DNA for the CDR3 is TGTGCCAGCAACCCCGGACTAGCGGGGGGGCGTGGACCCGAAAGAGAGACCCAGTACTTC. Translated: CASNPGLAGGRGPERETQYF.

This chain connects TRBV12-3 or TRBV12-4 to TRBJ1-2, with D possibly TRBD1 on 5 matching bases. There are 12 residues in the CDR3. V was trimmed by 3 bases and J by 8 bases, leaving 10 bases between them. This chain's CDR3 is CASSFGGEGYTF. The CDR3 DNA follows: TGTGCCAGCAGTTTTGGAGGGGAAGGCTACACCTTC.

The rearrangement links TRBV20-1 to TRBJ2-5, with D unclear. CDR1 and CDR2 (germline): DFQATT, SNEGSKA (reference sequence). Trimming shortened V by 5 bases and J by 7 bases, and 14 bases separated the two germline ends. The CDR3 has 12 amino acids. The CDR3 region has the DNA TGCAGTGCTGAGGACCGGGTCGGGACCCAGTACTTC. Amino acids: CSAEDRVGTQYF.

The chain links TRBV9 to TRBJ1-2; D is unresolved. V lost 0 bases and J lost 0, with 6 bases in between. The length of the CDR3 is 14 residues. The germline V gene encodes CDR1 SGDLS and CDR2 YYNGEE. Written as DNA, the CDR3 is TGTGCCAGCAGCGTAGAAGTCTCTAACTATGGCTACACCTTC. Its protein is CASSVEVSNYGYTF. Based on the CDR3 plus reference TRBV9 and TRBJ1-2, the full variable domain is DSGVTQTPKHLITATGQRVTLRCSPRSGDLSVYWYQQSLDQGLQFLIQYYNGEERAKGNILERFSAQQFPDLHSELNLSSLELGDSALYFCASSVEVSNYGYTFGSGTRLTVV.

This chain connects TRBV6-5 to TRBJ1-5; 10 positions agree with TRBD1. Germline CDR1 and CDR2: MNHEY and SVGAGI. This CDR3 has 14 amino acids. Unmatched junction bases numbered 4, after V lost 8 bases and J lost 3 bases. CDR3 DNA: TGTGCCAGCCGGACAGGGGGTAACAATCAGCCCCAGCATTTT. Its protein product is CASRTGGNNQPQHF.